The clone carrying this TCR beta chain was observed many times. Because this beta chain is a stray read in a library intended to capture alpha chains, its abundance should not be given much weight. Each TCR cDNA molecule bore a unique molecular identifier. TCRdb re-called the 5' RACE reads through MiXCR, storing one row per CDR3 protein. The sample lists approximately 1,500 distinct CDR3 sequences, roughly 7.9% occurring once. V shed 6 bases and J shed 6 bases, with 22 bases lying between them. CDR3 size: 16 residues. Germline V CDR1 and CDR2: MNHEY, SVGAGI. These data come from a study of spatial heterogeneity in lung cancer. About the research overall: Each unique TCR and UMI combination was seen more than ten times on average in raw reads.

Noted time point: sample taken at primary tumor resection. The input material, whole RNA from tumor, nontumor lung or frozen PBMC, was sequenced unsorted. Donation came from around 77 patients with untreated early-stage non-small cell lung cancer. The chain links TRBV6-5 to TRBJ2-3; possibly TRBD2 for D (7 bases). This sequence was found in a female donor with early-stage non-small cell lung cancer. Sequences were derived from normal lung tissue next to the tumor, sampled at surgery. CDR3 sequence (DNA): TGTGCCAGCAGCCACCGTGGGAGGGGGTTTTGGGATACGCAGTATTTT. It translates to CASSHRGRGFWDTQYF.